What follows are 13 T cell receptor beta chains derived from one specimen sequenced in a study of cytomegalovirus exposure and HLA in healthy donors. Sequencing was performed with immunoSEQ multiplex PCR; in TCRdb, only in-frame clones are kept and a portion is missing. The repertoire consists of over 200,000 clones, with about 91% occurring once and the leading ten covering 2.5% to 3.5%. Sequencing input: PBMCs. These receptors came from a woman under 30 in good health and CMV-seronegative.

The chain employs TRBV20-1 and TRBJ2-7, with a possible D match to TRBD2 (5 bases). The length of the CDR3 is 11 residues. The germline V gene encodes CDR1 DFQATT and CDR2 SNEGSKA (reference sequence). Trimming removed 5 bases from V and 0 bases from J, with 5 bases in between. DNA of the CDR3: TGCAGTGCTGAGGGCTCCTACGAGCAGTACTTC. Protein product: CSAEGSYEQYF.

The chain has TRBV7-3 and TRBJ2-1; 16 bases agree with TRBD2. V was pared by 6 bases and J by 8 bases, with 4 bases of the junction left unmatched. Germline V lookup: CDR1 SGHTA, CDR2 FQGTGA. There are 15 residues in the CDR3. The CDR3 sequence is CASSPGTSGRDEQFF. As DNA, the CDR3 is TGTGCCAGCAGTCCCGGGACTAGCGGGAGGGATGAGCAGTTCTTC.

The chain combines TRBV30 with TRBJ1-1; D is undetermined. CDR3 length: 11 residues. Germline V gene data show CDR1 as GTSNPN and CDR2 as SVGIG (reference sequence). Between the trimmed V and J ends, which lost 5 bases and 5 bases, there was a span of 9 bases. CDR3 in DNA: TGTGCCTGGGGAGCAGAAACTGAAGCTTTCTTT. This codes for CAWGAETEAFF.

The rearrangement uses TRBV6-5 and TRBJ2-7; TRBD2 aligns across 12 bases. The trim removed 5 bases at V and 3 bases at J, leaving 5 bases unmatched. The CDR3 covers 15 residues. The germline CDR1 and CDR2 sequences are MNHEY and SVGAGI. DNA for the CDR3: TGTGCCAGCAGTCGGACTAGCGGGATCGACTACGAGCAGTACTTC. As protein: CASSRTSGIDYEQYF.

CDR3 DNA sequence: TGCGCCAGCAGCCAAAGAGAAAACACAGATACGCAGTATTTT. It is translated as CASSQRENTDTQYF. The rearrangement links TRBV4-1 to TRBJ2-3; D remains ambiguous. Germline V lookup: CDR1 MGHRA, CDR2 YSYEKL. Deletions cut 2 bases from V and 2 bases from J, with 8 bases between. This CDR3 comprises 14 residues.

The chain carries TRBV6-4 and TRBJ2-2; D perhaps matches TRBD2 (6 bases). Germline values: CDR1 MRHNA, CDR2 SNTAGT. V was pared by 0 bases and J by 4 bases, with 15 bases between. CDR3 length: 17 amino acids. CDR3 residues: CASSDSKRESVTGELFF. CDR3 bases: TGTGCCAGCAGTGACTCAAAACGGGAGAGTGTCACCGGGGAGCTGTTTTTT.

This clone was observed a single time. The V gene is TRBV27, the J gene TRBJ2-1, with TRBD2 matching over 15 bases. The V gene end was trimmed by 3 bases and the J gene end by 7 bases; junction bases not matched to a gene: 7. The CDR3 has 17 residues. CDR1 and CDR2 (germline): MNHEY, SMNVEV (reference sequence). CDR3 sequence (DNA): TGTGCCAGCAGTTTGTATCGGGGACTAGCGGGAGGAAATGAGCAGTTCTTC. Amino acids: CASSLYRGLAGGNEQFF.

The rearrangement links TRBV29-1 to TRBJ2-7; the match to TRBD2 covers 7 bases. Looked up from germline, CDR1 is SQVTM and CDR2 is ANQGSEA. This CDR3 is 13 amino acids long. The V segment lost 6 bases and the J segment 2 bases; nucleotides outside the gene matches: 7. CDR3 amino acids: CSVSGRAPYEQYF. CDR3 sequence (DNA): TGCAGCGTCTCTGGGAGGGCTCCCTACGAGCAGTACTTC.

Here the CDR3 DNA reads TGCGCCAGCAGCCAGGGGCCTTGGGCAGATACGCAGTATTTT. Protein sequence: CASSQGPWADTQYF. The gene calls are TRBV4-1 and TRBJ2-3, with TRBD1 as a possible D gene (5 bases). V shed 3 bases and J shed 4 bases, with 11 bases lying between them. This CDR3 region has 14 residues. CDR1 and CDR2 (germline): MGHRA, YSYEKL.

As to this clone: Other DNA sequences in this sample translate to the same CDR3. V is TRBV27 and J is TRBJ2-1, with 8 bases matching TRBD2. Per germline, CDR1 MNHEY and CDR2 SMNVEV (reference sequence). CDR3 length: 15 amino acids. V was clipped by 4 bases and J by 0 bases; unmatched bases: 2. The CDR3 sequence is CASSSSGSSYNEQFF. The CDR3 nucleotides read TGTGCCAGCAGTTCCAGCGGGAGCTCCTACAATGAGCAGTTCTTC.

The V gene is TRBV6-1, the J gene TRBJ1-5, with a possible D match to TRBD1 (6 bases). CDR1 and CDR2 (germline): MNHNS, SASEGT. The V gene lost 0 bases and the J gene lost 6 bases, with 9 bases spanning the gap. The CDR3 is 14 residues long. DNA of the CDR3: TGTGCCAGCAGTGAAGCGGGGGCCGGTCAGCCCCAGCATTTT. Translated, it gives CASSEAGAGQPQHF.

The gene calls are TRBV27 and TRBJ2-7, with D maybe TRBD1 (6 bases). Germline loops: CDR1 MNHEY, CDR2 SMNVEV (reference sequence). The length of the CDR3 is 15 residues. The germline V and J ends were trimmed by 4 bases and 3 bases, with 16 bases remaining between them. CDR3 sequence reads: CASSSSTGLNYEQYF. CDR3 DNA: TGTGCCAGCAGTTCAAGCACAGGGCTAAACTACGAGCAGTACTTC.

The chain has TRBV4-3 and TRBJ1-2, with D perhaps matching TRBD1 (5 bases). Trimming took 1 base from V and 4 from J, leaving 16 bases between them. The length of the CDR3 is 16 residues. Germline V gives CDR1 LGHNA, CDR2 YSLEER. The CDR3 reads CASSQAAGQFVYGYTF. The CDR3 DNA sequence: TGCGCCAGCAGCCAAGCCGCGGGGCAATTCGTCTATGGCTACACCTTC.